A single sample is the source of the 3 T cell receptor beta chains below, sequenced in a study of T cells in narcolepsy. Produced via immunoSEQ multiplex PCR; TCRdb's table is partial and in-frame only. The sample has about 12,000 clones; around 94% are singletons. The sample consisted of CD45RA- memory CD4+ T cells from PBMCs. All receptors derive from a human donor with narcolepsy.

The gene calls are TRBV7-6 and TRBJ1-4, with D possibly matching TRBD1 (5 bases). Germline lookup yields CDR1 SGHVS and CDR2 FNYEAQ. The CDR3 extends over 17 amino acids. The V and J ends lost 5 bases and 8 bases respectively, with 24 bases between them. CDR3 region: CASSRAGVGVLKEKLFF. The CDR3 nucleotides are TGTGCCAGCAGCCGAGCGGGGGTTGGGGTCCTAAAGGAAAAACTGTTTTTT.

The V and J genes are TRBV5-1 and TRBJ2-3; D remains unclear. CDR3 length: 15 residues. V gave up 0 bases and J gave up 8 bases, with 16 bases separating them. Germline V gene data show CDR1 as SGHRS and CDR2 as YFSETQ. The CDR3 nucleotides are TGCGCCAGCAGCTTGGGAAGGGTCGAGCTGGGTACGCAGTATTTT. Translating it yields CASSLGRVELGTQYF.

The CDR3 loop is CASTVVKGNGYTF. CDR3 nucleotide sequence: TGTGCCAGCACCGTCGTGAAGGGGAATGGCTACACCTTC. The rearrangement links TRBV6-6 to TRBJ1-2; D perhaps matches TRBD1 (5 bases). The V gene's germline CDR1 is MNHNY and CDR2 SVGAGI (reference sequence). V lost 7 bases and J 6 bases, leaving 15 bases between the germline ends. This CDR3 is built from 13 residues.